This is a list of T cell receptor beta chains from one sample in a study of early T cells in non-severe SARS-CoV-2 infection. TCRdb re-called the 5' RACE reads through MiXCR, storing one row per CDR3 protein. Of 22,000 or so distinct CDR3 sequences detected, roughly 4.1% appear once; the ten largest clones hold 15% to 20%. The sequenced sample was whole blood. All receptors come from an adult who was a healthcare worker with PCR-confirmed SARS-CoV-2 infection or an uninfected control (not recorded which). CDR3s include the opening cysteine and the closing phenylalanine or tryptophan. The order of the fields is J gene, V gene, D gene, clone size, CDR3 protein, CDR3 DNA. A D gene is named only where the DNA matches it firmly. Clone size appears in some rows only: once, few, many, or a class for an expanded clone.

>TRBJ2-1|TRBV11-2|TRBD2|many
CASSQRDYEQFF
TGTGCCAGCAGCCAGCGGGACTATGAGCAGTTCTTC
>TRBJ2-2|TRBV24-1|.|many
CATSGSGELFF
TGTGCCACCAGTGGTTCCGGGGAGCTGTTTTTT
>TRBJ2-6|TRBV5-1|.|many
CASSAGHAISGANVLTF
TGCGCCAGCAGCGCGGGACACGCGATCTCTGGGGCCAACGTCCTGACTTTC
>TRBJ2-1|TRBV7-3|.|many
CASSLRSYGDNEQFF
TGTGCCAGCAGCTTAAGGAGCTACGGCGACAATGAGCAGTTCTTC
>TRBJ2-6|TRBV5-4|.|many
CASSLGQASGANVLTF
TGTGCCAGCAGCTTGGGGCAGGCATCCGGGGCCAACGTCCTGACTTTC
>TRBJ2-1|TRBV5-4|.|many
CASSLGTAPYNEQFF
TGTGCCAGCAGCTTGGGGACAGCACCCTACAATGAGCAGTTCTTC
>TRBJ2-7|TRBV28|TRBD1|many
CASSPNPGQGDEQYF
TGTGCCAGCAGCCCAAATCCGGGACAGGGGGACGAGCAGTACTTC
>TRBJ2-7|TRBV11-2|.|many
CASSFPGAPVSYEQYF
TGTGCCAGCAGCTTCCCCGGGGCCCCGGTCTCCTACGAGCAGTACTTC
>TRBJ2-5|TRBV15|TRBD2|few
CATSTSGKKTQYF
TGTGCCACCAGCACTAGCGGGAAGAAGACCCAGTACTTC
>TRBJ1-5|TRBV27|.|.
CASSLKGHLSNQPQHF
TGTGCCAGCAGTTTAAAGGGACACCTTAGCAATCAGCCCCAGCATTTT
>TRBJ2-3|TRBV5-1|.|many
CASSFHPSIDTQYF
TGCGCCAGCAGCTTCCACCCAAGCATTGATACGCAGTATTTT
>TRBJ1-5|TRBV6-2/TRBV6-3|.|many
CASSSGTQPQHF
TGTGCCAGCAGTTCGGGAACTCAGCCCCAGCATTTT
>TRBJ2-5|TRBV29-1|.|.
CSVVVPRQGETQYF
TGCAGCGTTGTGGTGCCACGACAAGGAGAGACCCAGTACTTC
>TRBJ2-1|TRBV5-1|TRBD2|many
CASSFTSGRAYNEQFF
TGCGCCAGCAGCTTTACTAGCGGGAGGGCCTACAATGAGCAGTTCTTC
>TRBJ1-2|TRBV4-3|.|few
CASSQDLNRNYGYTF
TGCGCCAGCAGCCAAGATCTCAACAGAAACTATGGCTACACCTTC
>TRBJ1-2|TRBV10-3|.|many
CAISEYGGTNYGYTF
TGTGCCATCAGTGAGTACGGCGGTACTAACTATGGCTACACCTTC
>TRBJ1-1|TRBV9|TRBD1|many
CASSLWDRNTEAFF
TGTGCCAGCAGCTTGTGGGACAGGAACACTGAAGCTTTCTTT
>TRBJ2-7|TRBV12-2|.|.
CASPTGADFYTEQYF
TGTGCAAGTCCCACAGGGGCGGATTTTTATACTGAGCAGTACTTC
>TRBJ2-3|TRBV13|TRBD2|many
CASSFRLAGGGTDTQYF
TGTGCCAGCAGCTTTAGACTAGCGGGAGGAGGGACAGATACGCAGTATTTT
>TRBJ2-3|TRBV5-4|TRBD2|many
CASSSGIAGGSDTQYF
TGTGCCAGCAGCAGCGGCATAGCGGGAGGTTCAGATACGCAGTATTTT
>TRBJ2-7|TRBV7-8|.|many
CASSLGATYEQYF
TGTGCCAGCAGCTTAGGGGCTACCTACGAGCAGTACTTC
>TRBJ2-1|TRBV10-1|.|large
CASPECEPHEQFF
TGCGCCAGCCCCGAGTGCGAACCCCATGAGCAGTTCTTC
>TRBJ1-1|TRBV6-5|.|many
CASSYSPGLHTEAFF
TGTGCCAGCAGTTACTCGCCAGGGTTGCACACTGAAGCTTTCTTT
>TRBJ2-3|TRBV27|TRBD2|many
CASSSSTSGRQYF
TGTGCCAGCAGTTCCTCCACTAGCGGGAGGCAGTATTTT
>TRBJ2-7|TRBV2|.|many
CASSETVATYEQYF
TGTGCCAGCAGCGAAACAGTAGCTACCTACGAGCAGTACTTC
>TRBJ2-5|TRBV13|.|many
CASSSDSMTQYF
TGTGCCAGCAGCTCTGACTCGATGACCCAGTACTTC